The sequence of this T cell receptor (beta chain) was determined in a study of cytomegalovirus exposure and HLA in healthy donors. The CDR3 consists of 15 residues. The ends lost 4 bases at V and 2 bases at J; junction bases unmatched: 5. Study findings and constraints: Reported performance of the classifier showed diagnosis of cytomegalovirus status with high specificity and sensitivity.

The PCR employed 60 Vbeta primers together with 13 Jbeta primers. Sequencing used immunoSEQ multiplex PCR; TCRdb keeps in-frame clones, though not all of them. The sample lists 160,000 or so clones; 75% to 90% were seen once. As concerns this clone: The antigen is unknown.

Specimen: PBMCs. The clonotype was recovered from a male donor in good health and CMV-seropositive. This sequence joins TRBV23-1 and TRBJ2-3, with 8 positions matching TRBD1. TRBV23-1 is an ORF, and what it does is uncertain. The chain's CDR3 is CASSRLDRATDTQYF. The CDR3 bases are TGCGCCAGCAGTCGATTGGACAGGGCCACAGATACGCAGTATTTT.